The 24 T cell receptor beta chains given below trace back to one sample, sequenced in a study of cytomegalovirus exposure and HLA in healthy donors. PCR used 60 Vbeta primers and 13 Jbeta primers. Some clones are missing from TCRdb's copy, which holds only in-frame ones; the method was immunoSEQ multiplex PCR. This table has around 130,000 clones, around 80% appearing once. The specimen sequenced was PBMCs. These receptor sequences come from a young man in good health and CMV-seronegative.

The chain combines TRBV5-1 with TRBJ2-1; D is perhaps TRBD2 (6 bases). V was cut by 7 bases and J by 3 bases, with 17 bases left in between. CDR1 and CDR2 from the germline V gene are SGHRS and YFSETQ. This CDR3 region has 15 residues. The CDR3 protein is CASRTGVADYNEQFF. CDR3 nucleotide sequence: TGCGCCAGCCGGACGGGGGTGGCAGACTACAATGAGCAGTTCTTC.

The genes are TRBV5-1 and TRBJ2-1; 9 positions agree with TRBD1. Per the germline V gene, CDR1 is SGHRS and CDR2 is YFSETQ. J lost 7 bases, V lost 4 bases, and 12 bases had no gene match. The CDR3 totals 16 residues. The CDR3: CASSVTGTGMKNEQFF. CDR3 DNA sequence: TGCGCCAGCAGCGTAACCGGGACAGGGATGAAGAATGAGCAGTTCTTC. Drawing the rest from reference TRBV5-1 and TRBJ2-1, the complete variable domain is KAGVTQTPRYLIKTRGQQVTLSCSPISGHRSVSWYQQTPGQGLQFLFEYFSETQRNKGNFPGRFSGRQFSNSRSEMNVSTLELGDSALYLCASSVTGTGMKNEQFFGPGTRLTVL.

This clone has only a few counts. This chain connects TRBV7-2 to TRBJ2-2; 8 positions match TRBD1. This CDR3 comprises 15 residues. V lost 5 bases, J lost 6 bases, and 8 bases stayed unmatched. Looked up from germline, CDR1 is SGHTA and CDR2 is FQGNSA. CDR3: CASSLRTGSSGELFF. CDR3 bases: TGTGCCAGCAGCCTCCGGACAGGGTCGTCCGGGGAGCTGTTTTTT. The variable domain in full, with the rest retrieved from reference TRBV7-2 and TRBJ2-2, is GAGVSQSPSNKVTEKGKDVELRCDPISGHTALYWYRQSLGQGLEFLIYFQGNSAPDKSGLPSDRFSAERTGGSVSTLTIQRTQQEDSAVYLCASSLRTGSSGELFFGEGSRLTVL.

This chain uses TRBV28 with TRBJ1-2, with 8 positions matching TRBD1. The trim removed 6 bases at V and 5 bases at J, leaving 2 bases unmatched. The CDR3 runs 12 residues. Germline values: CDR1 MDHEN, CDR2 SYDVKM. The CDR3 DNA follows: TGTGCCAGCAGCAGACAGGGGTATGGCTACACCTTC. Amino acid sequence: CASSRQGYGYTF.

The V call is TRBV4-1, the J call TRBJ1-3; 7 bases line up with TRBD1. Unmatched junction bases numbered 6, after V lost 0 bases and J lost 7 bases. CDR1 is MGHRA, CDR2 YSYEKL, per germline. CDR3 size: 15 residues. CDR3 region: CASSQDPGRGNTIYF. Written as DNA, the CDR3 is TGCGCCAGCAGCCAAGATCCGGGCAGGGGGAACACCATATATTTT.

The chain uses TRBV6-5 and TRBJ1-3, with D hard to call. The CDR3 is 15 residues long. Germline CDR1 and CDR2: MNHEY and SVGAGI. With 4 bases removed from V and 0 bases from J, the gap between germline ends came to 10 bases. Written as DNA, the CDR3 is TGTGCCAGCAGTTCGGGAAGACTCTCTGGAAACACCATATATTTT. It specifies CASSSGRLSGNTIYF.

J is TRBJ2-5 and V is TRBV2; D remains ambiguous. The V end lost 4 bases, the J end lost 1 base, and 7 bases lay between the germline ends. CDR3 length: 13 amino acids. Germline V gene data show CDR1 as SNHLY and CDR2 as FYNNEI. CDR3 amino acids: CASSAEIQETQYF. DNA of the CDR3: TGTGCCAGCAGTGCCGAGATCCAAGAGACCCAGTACTTC.

This clone was detected only a few times. V is TRBV2 and J is TRBJ2-7; TRBD1 matches at 9 bases. Germline V lookup: CDR1 SNHLY, CDR2 FYNNEI. The CDR3 is made up of 13 amino acids. Germline trimming cut 7 bases from V and 6 bases from J; bases unmatched to any gene: 7. The CDR3: CASNRDREGEQYF. CDR3 bases: TGTGCCAGCAACAGGGACAGGGAGGGCGAGCAGTACTTC.

The chain joins TRBV28 to TRBJ2-7; no clear D. CDR1 is MDHEN and CDR2 is SYDVKM in the germline V gene. This CDR3 has 12 amino acids. Trimming removed 3 bases from V and 7 bases from J, with 10 bases in between. CDR3 nucleotides: TGTGCCAGCAGTTTTTTATTCCTGGAGCAGTACTTC. It is translated as CASSFLFLEQYF. The entire variable domain, with the rest obtained from reference TRBV28 and TRBJ2-7, is as follows: DVKVTQSSRYLVKRTGEKVFLECVQDMDHENMFWYRQDPGLGLRLIYFSYDVKMKEKGDIPEGYSVSREKKERFSLILESASTNQTSMYLCASSFLFLEQYFGPGTRLTVT.

The chain combines TRBV5-1 with TRBJ1-2; 7 nucleotides agree with TRBD1. The V and J ends lost 0 bases and 8 bases, in that order; junction bases with no gene match: 4. Germline assignment: CDR1 SGHRS and CDR2 YFSETQ. This CDR3 region has 13 residues. The CDR3 loop is CASSLEGGNGYTF. The CDR3 DNA sequence: TGCGCCAGCAGCTTGGAAGGGGGCAACGGCTACACCTTC.

This chain links TRBV6-6 with TRBJ2-3, with D tentatively TRBD2 (6 bases). The CDR3 consists of 16 residues. The V and J ends lost 2 bases and 1 base respectively, with 13 bases between them. Germline lookup yields CDR1 MNHNY and CDR2 SVGAGI (reference sequence). CDR3 nucleotide sequence: TGTGCCAGCAGTTACGGTCGTGGAGGGGGCACAGATACGCAGTATTTT. This gives the protein CASSYGRGGGTDTQYF.

This chain joins TRBV29-1 and TRBJ1-2, with TRBD1 as a possible D gene (6 bases). The ends were cut back, 3 bases at V and 6 bases at J, with 8 bases in the middle. Looked up from germline, CDR1 is SQVTM and CDR2 is ANQGSEA. CDR3 length: 11 residues. In DNA form, the CDR3 reads TGCAGCGTTGACAGGGGCCATGGCTACACCTTC. Amino acid sequence: CSVDRGHGYTF.

This chain links TRBV6-1 with TRBJ2-7, with a weak D call TRBD1 (6 bases). Germline V gives CDR1 MNHNS, CDR2 SASEGT. The CDR3 sequence is 12 residues long. V lost 6 bases to trimming and J lost 2 bases, with 8 bases between them. The CDR3 DNA follows: TGTGCCAGCAGGGACAGCACCTACGAGCAGTACTTC. Translating it yields CASRDSTYEQYF.

The chain is built from TRBV19 and TRBJ1-2; D gene ambiguous. V was pared by 5 bases and J by 2 bases, with 9 bases between. This CDR3 spans 13 amino acids. Germline CDR1 and CDR2: LNHDA and SQIVND (reference sequence). CDR3 nucleotide sequence: TGTGCCAGTAGTTACAGTTTGAACTATGGCTACACCTTC. It specifies CASSYSLNYGYTF.

The gene calls are TRBV6-1 and TRBJ2-1, with 8 bases that match TRBD1. Trimming cost V 7 bases and J 5 bases; bases outside gene matches: 10. CDR3 length equals 15 residues. Germline lookup yields CDR1 MNHNS and CDR2 SASEGT. CDR3 sequence (DNA): TGTGCCAGCATCACCGGGACAGGTAACAACAATGAGCAGTTCTTC. This sequence encodes CASITGTGNNNEQFF.

The chain joins TRBV27 to TRBJ1-2, with D perhaps TRBD1 (5 bases). The CDR3 is made up of 13 amino acids. Trimming shortened V by 3 bases and J by 8 bases, and 13 bases separated the two germline ends. Germline V gives CDR1 MNHEY, CDR2 SMNVEV (reference sequence). CDR3 nucleotide sequence: TGTGCCAGCAGTTTTTTCAGGGAGGGGGGCTACACCTTC. Residues: CASSFFREGGYTF.

This CDR3 reads CASSLSRDSYEQYF. CDR3 nucleotides: TGTGCCAGCAGCCTGAGCCGGGACAGCTACGAGCAGTACTTC. The chain couples TRBV7-2 to TRBJ2-7; 7 bases match TRBD1. The CDR3 loop spans 14 amino acids. Germline CDR1 reads SGHTA; CDR2 reads FQGNSA. The ends lost 5 bases at V and 3 bases at J; junction bases unmatched: 7. The whole variable domain, filled in from reference TRBV7-2 and TRBJ2-7, reads GAGVSQSPSNKVTEKGKDVELRCDPISGHTALYWYRQSLGQGLEFLIYFQGNSAPDKSGLPSDRFSAERTGGSVSTLTIQRTQQEDSAVYLCASSLSRDSYEQYFGPGTRLTVT.

The sample holds a few counts of this clone. The chain carries TRBV7-9 and TRBJ2-5; no definite D call. CDR1 and CDR2 (germline): SEHNR, FQNEAQ (reference sequence). Trimming left V 3 bases short and J 0 bases short, with 5 bases between. The CDR3 contains 13 residues. CDR3 protein: CASSLSNQETQYF. The CDR3 DNA follows: TGTGCCAGCAGCTTGTCTAACCAAGAGACCCAGTACTTC.

The V and J genes are TRBV29-1 and TRBJ2-3; D is unclear. Trimming removed 1 base from V and 0 bases from J, with 8 bases in between. This CDR3 is built from 14 residues. Germline V gives CDR1 SQVTM, CDR2 ANQGSEA. This CDR3 is CSVEVVASTDTQYF. Written as DNA, the CDR3 is TGCAGCGTTGAAGTCGTAGCTAGCACAGATACGCAGTATTTT.

The V gene is TRBV19, the J gene TRBJ1-4; D might be TRBD1 (5 bases). This CDR3 has 16 amino acids. Trimming shortened V by 7 bases and J by 1 base, and 16 bases separated the two germline ends. The V gene's germline CDR1 is LNHDA and CDR2 SQIVND (reference sequence). In DNA, the CDR3 is TGTGCCAGTACCGAGACCAGGGCAGAAACTAATGAAAAACTGTTTTTT. Protein product: CASTETRAETNEKLFF.

This chain joins TRBV28 and TRBJ1-1; D gene uncertain. Trimming stripped 2 bases from V and 1 base from J, with 11 bases between. Germline V gene sequence: CDR1 MDHEN, CDR2 SYDVKM. The CDR3 is 15 amino acids. The CDR3 loop reads CASSLNLQRNTEAFF. The CDR3 region has the DNA TGTGCCAGCAGTTTAAATCTACAGAGGAACACTGAAGCTTTCTTT.

The gene calls are TRBV7-6 and TRBJ2-7; TRBD2 matches at 12 bases. Looked up from germline, CDR1 is SGHVS and CDR2 is FNYEAQ. The CDR3 has 12 amino acids. V was pared by 5 bases and J by 7 bases, with 0 bases of the junction left unmatched. The CDR3 coding sequence is TGTGCCAGCAGCACTAGCGGGGGGGAGCAGTACTTC. Encoded protein: CASSTSGGEQYF.

This clone was found once. The chain couples TRBV28 to TRBJ2-7; possibly TRBD2 for D (5 bases). CDR3 length: 12 amino acids. With 6 bases removed from V and 6 bases from J, the gap between germline ends came to 12 bases. CDR1 is MDHEN and CDR2 is SYDVKM in the germline V gene. The CDR3 sequence: CASSLVRGEQYF. CDR3 in DNA: TGTGCCAGCAGCCTCGTTCGGGGCGAGCAGTACTTC. The full variable domain, its missing parts supplied by reference TRBV28 and TRBJ2-7, is DVKVTQSSRYLVKRTGEKVFLECVQDMDHENMFWYRQDPGLGLRLIYFSYDVKMKEKGDIPEGYSVSREKKERFSLILESASTNQTSMYLCASSLVRGEQYFGPGTRLTVT.

This clone was seen a handful of times. The chain recombines TRBV15 with TRBJ1-1; maybe TRBD1 (5 bases). This CDR3 is built from 13 residues. Trimming stripped 1 base from V and 10 bases from J, with 13 bases between. CDR1 and CDR2 from the germline V gene are LNHNV and YYDKDF (reference sequence). This CDR3 is CATSRVRGGGAFF. The CDR3 DNA reads as TGTGCCACCAGCAGAGTGCGCGGGGGGGGAGCTTTCTTT.